Below are 11 T cell receptor beta chains sequenced from a single sample in a study of cytomegalovirus exposure and HLA in healthy donors. The primer mix had 60 Vbeta and 13 Jbeta primers. The protocol was immunoSEQ multiplex PCR, while the TCRdb copy is restricted to in-frame clones and leaves out a portion. The sample holds some 180,000 clones. The sample consisted of PBMCs. All receptors derive from a man between 25 and 39 years old in good health and CMV-seronegative.

The V call is TRBV9, the J call TRBJ2-2; a possible D gene is TRBD1 (5 bases). Looked up from germline, CDR1 is SGDLS and CDR2 is YYNGEE. V was clipped by 0 bases and J by 11 bases, with 20 bases between them. This CDR3 spans 16 amino acids. The CDR3 sequence is CASSVEGHGLARELFF. The CDR3 DNA is TGTGCCAGCAGCGTAGAAGGACACGGGTTGGCCCGAGAGCTGTTTTTT.

The rearrangement links TRBV4-1 to TRBJ1-2; 7 bases fit TRBD1. Per the germline V gene, CDR1 is MGHRA and CDR2 is YSYEKL. The CDR3 is made up of 15 amino acids. V gave up 1 base and J gave up 2 bases; unmatched junction bases: 4. CDR3 sequence reads: CASSQAQTGNYGYTF. For the CDR3, the DNA is TGCGCCAGCAGCCAAGCCCAGACAGGGAACTATGGCTACACCTTC.

V is TRBV19 and J is TRBJ1-6; D unclear. V lost 3 bases, J lost 3 bases, and 9 bases lay in between. The CDR3 totals 15 residues. The germline CDR1 and CDR2 sequences are LNHDA and SQIVND (reference sequence). The CDR3: CASSMQAIYNSPLHF. The CDR3 coding sequence is TGTGCCAGTAGTATGCAGGCGATCTATAATTCACCCCTCCACTTT.

The rearrangement uses TRBV2 and TRBJ2-7; the D is unclear. CDR3 length equals 12 residues. Germline CDR1 and CDR2: SNHLY and FYNNEI. Trimming pared 5 bases from V and 0 bases from J, leaving 5 bases between. This CDR3 is CASSPGSYEQYF. The CDR3 DNA follows: TGTGCCAGCAGTCCCGGCTCCTACGAGCAGTACTTC.

The chain uses TRBV27 and TRBJ2-3; possibly TRBD1 for D (7 bases). Germline V gene sequence: CDR1 MNHEY, CDR2 SMNVEV (reference sequence). V lost 4 bases to trimming and J lost 1 base, with 21 bases between them. The CDR3 is 18 amino acids. CDR3 sequence reads: CASSSPFRGTDGTDTQYF. The CDR3, as DNA: TGTGCCAGCAGTTCTCCCTTCCGCGGGACAGATGGCACAGATACGCAGTATTTT.

This chain uses TRBV18 with TRBJ1-2, with a tentative D call TRBD1 (5 bases). The CDR3 totals 16 residues. The V and J ends lost 3 bases and 4 bases respectively, with 18 bases between them. CDR1 and CDR2 from the germline V gene are KGHSH and LQKENI. CDR3 protein: CASSPGGPGRIYGYTF. The CDR3 bases are TGTGCCAGCTCACCGGGAGGCCCGGGACGGATCTATGGCTACACCTTC.

V usage is TRBV19 and J usage is TRBJ1-5; D is possibly TRBD1 (5 bases). Germline V lookup: CDR1 LNHDA, CDR2 SQIVND (reference sequence). The CDR3 covers 16 residues. V dropped 7 bases and J dropped 7 bases, with 23 bases sitting between them. The CDR3 loop is CASTPPGRGLWQPQHF. In DNA form, the CDR3 reads TGTGCCAGTACCCCCCCGGGGAGGGGATTGTGGCAGCCCCAGCATTTT.

The V and J genes are TRBV4-3 and TRBJ2-4, with 10 bases matching TRBD1. Germline trimming cut 0 bases from V and 0 bases from J; bases unmatched to any gene: 14. This CDR3 is 21 amino acids long. The V gene's germline CDR1 is LGHNA and CDR2 YSLEER. The CDR3 sequence is CASSQDWRFRTGGLAKNIQYF. CDR3 DNA: TGCGCCAGCAGCCAAGATTGGCGGTTTCGGACAGGGGGATTAGCCAAAAACATTCAGTACTTC.

The genes are TRBV7-8 and TRBJ1-1; 10 bases match TRBD1. Germline CDR1 and CDR2: SGHVS and FQNEAQ. The CDR3 contains 15 residues. V dropped 1 base and J dropped 3; count of bases not matched to a gene: 2. This chain's CDR3 is CASSLGGQGHTEAFF. The CDR3 bases are TGTGCCAGCAGCTTAGGGGGACAGGGGCACACTGAAGCTTTCTTT.

V gene TRBV7-2 combines with J gene TRBJ2-7, with D possibly TRBD2 on 5 matching bases. The CDR3 extends over 16 amino acids. Germline CDR1 reads SGHTA; CDR2 reads FQGNSA. V lost 1 base to trimming and J lost 3 bases, with 16 bases between them. This CDR3 is CASSLELRVILYEQYF. CDR3 DNA: TGTGCCAGCAGCTTAGAGTTGCGGGTTATCCTCTACGAGCAGTACTTC.

To note about this clone: Germline is not matched at one junction end, which may reflect a read error. This chain connects TRBV5-3 to TRBJ1-2; 10 nucleotides align to TRBD1. TRBV5-3 is an open reading frame, and its role is uncertain. The CDR3 length is 14 residues. CDR3 protein: CARSLGQGSYGYTF. CDR3 DNA sequence: TGTGCCAGAAGTTTGGGACAGGGGAGCTATGGCTACACCTTC.